This TCR beta chain was obtained from a study of vaccination and CD4 T cells after COVID-19. Treatment specified: approximately nine-day PBMC culture with coronavirus spike peptide pools or control peptides (ViraFEST assay). Wells contained fewer than 2.5 million PBMCs each, and these were cultured with around 10 IU/ml IL-2 and around 10 ug/ml peptide pools. Sequenced with the Oncomine TCR Beta short-read assay was DNA taken from cultured CD4+ T cells. CD4+ T cells were cultured, and genomic DNA was extracted from them. TCRdb re-analysed the PCR reads in MiXCR, keeping a single row per CDR3 protein. The sample consists of 15,000 to 20,000 distinct CDR3 sequences, over 45% of them appearing once. This clonotype appeared a single time. As yet, its antigen is unknown. The clonotype originates from a human donor who had recovered from COVID-19. The source material was CD4+ T cells from blood, cultured in vitro.

The CDR3 loop is CATSDSQGPTEAFF. The DNA for the CDR3 is TGTGCCACCAGTGATTCTCAGGGACCCACTGAAGCTTTCTTT. The chain uses TRBV24-1 and TRBJ1-1, with D possibly matching TRBD1 (5 bases). There are 14 residues in the CDR3. CDR1 and CDR2 (germline): KGHDR, SFDVKD. Trimming took 2 bases from V and 4 from J, leaving 10 bases between them.